This T cell receptor (beta chain) was recorded in a study of persistence of HIV-infected CD4 T cells. Study-wide findings and caveats: TCRbeta richness was lower in CMV- and Gag-responding cells than in anti-CD3/anti-CD28-responding cells. TCR analyses could not target the rare provirus-carrying CMV-responding cells.

About this clone itself: The antigen remains unidentified.

The immunoSEQ assay was version 4, run in survey mode. TCRdb's table, derived via immunoSEQ multiplex PCR, lists solely in-frame clones and lacks some. Of over 10,000 clones in the sample, roughly 62% were seen once. An overlapping HIV-1 Gag peptide pool stimulated these cells at 0.95 to 1 ug/peptide/mL. Responding CD4+ T cells were sorted by upregulation of both CD40 ligand and CD69. CD4+ T cell counts exceeded 400 cells/uL; CMV serology was positive. CD8+ T cells were removed from PBMCs prior to stimulation. Germline lookup yields CDR1 SGDLS and CDR2 YYNGEE. The CDR3 consists of 12 residues. Deletions cut 1 base from V and 6 bases from J, with 5 bases between.

Sample: CD4+ T cells sorted from PBMCs after approximately 19-hour stimulation, taken from a patient who received antiretroviral therapy. The sequence was collected from an adult man with HIV who was CMV-seropositive. The chain has TRBV9 and TRBJ1-5; unclear D gene. The CDR3 region is CASSVRGQPQHF. The CDR3 region has the DNA TGTGCCAGCAGCGTACGTGGTCAGCCCCAGCATTTT.